The 9 T cell receptor beta chains below come from one sample, sequenced in a study of blood T cell repertoires in COVID-19 (dated by TCRdb to 2018 to 2020). Receptor libraries were prepared by the immunoSEQ multiplex PCR assay. TCRdb took over this immuneACCESS table, retaining in-frame rearrangements with V and J assigned. Such tables are incomplete; in checked studies, under half of the missing clones stem from an unresolved V gene, and the remainder is unexplained. Recorded for this sample are over 200,000 clones; 70% to 90% of them occurred a single time. The ten largest make up approximately 11% of the sample. Sequences were obtained from PBMCs or T cells enriched from blood (not recorded which). The receptor set was obtained from a man aged 30-40 years who had recovered from COVID-19.

The chain links TRBV7-9 to TRBJ1-5, with 7 bases that match TRBD1. The CDR3 sequence is 16 residues long. CDR1 is SEHNR and CDR2 is FQNEAQ in the germline V gene (reference sequence). J lost 7 bases, V lost 2 bases, and 11 bases had no gene match. This CDR3 reads CASSLFGVTGRQPQHF. The DNA of the CDR3 is TGTGCCAGCAGCTTATTCGGTGTGACAGGGCGCCAGCCCCAGCATTTT.

CDR3 in amino acids: CASSILITGGPSNQPQHF. The DNA for the CDR3 is TGTGCCAGTAGTATCCTTATTACGGGGGGCCCTAGCAATCAGCCCCAGCATTTT. V is TRBV19 and J is TRBJ1-5; a possible D gene is TRBD1 (6 bases). The CDR3 loop spans 18 amino acids. Deletions cut 3 bases from V and 0 bases from J, with 18 bases between. Germline assignment: CDR1 LNHDA and CDR2 SQIVND (reference sequence).

J is TRBJ2-7 and V is TRBV19, with D possibly TRBD2 on 5 matching bases. This CDR3 spans 15 amino acids. In germline, CDR1 is LNHDA, CDR2 SQIVND (reference sequence). The V end was cut by 3 bases, the J end by 3 bases, with 15 bases between. The CDR3 sequence is CASSIGGLGFYEQYF. The CDR3 DNA reads TGTGCCAGTAGTATCGGAGGTCTAGGGTTCTACGAGCAGTACTTC.

The chain is built from TRBV28 and TRBJ1-2, with D tentatively TRBD1 (6 bases). V lost 7 bases and J 4 bases, leaving 13 bases between the germline ends. The germline gives CDR1 MDHEN, CDR2 SYDVKM. CDR3 length equals 13 residues. CDR3 sequence: CASNLQGPYGYTF. CDR3 bases: TGTGCCAGCAATCTTCAGGGGCCCTATGGCTACACCTTC.

The J gene is TRBJ2-1, the V gene TRBV29-1; a possible D gene is TRBD2 (6 bases). This CDR3 spans 18 amino acids. V lost 5 bases and J 0 bases, leaving 23 bases between the germline ends. Per the germline V gene, CDR1 is SQVTM and CDR2 is ANQGSEA. CDR3 sequence: CSVIAPLLSGSSYNEQFF. The CDR3 bases are TGCAGCGTTATTGCCCCCCTGCTTAGCGGTAGCTCCTACAATGAGCAGTTCTTC.

This rearrangement joins TRBV7-2 to TRBJ2-7; 10 positions match TRBD2. This CDR3 region has 16 residues. The ends lost 5 bases at V and 7 bases at J; junction bases unmatched: 14. Per germline, CDR1 SGHTA and CDR2 FQGNSA. In DNA, the CDR3 is TGTGCCAGCAGCCCGGGGGGGAGCGGGAGGGCCGGGGAGCAGTACTTC. This encodes CASSPGGSGRAGEQYF.

In DNA, the CDR3 is TGCGCCAGCAGCCAGCCGGACAGGGGAGCTGGAAACACCATATATTTT. Translated, it gives CASSQPDRGAGNTIYF. This chain connects TRBV4-1 to TRBJ1-3, with 9 bases aligning to TRBD1. From germline, CDR1 is MGHRA and CDR2 YSYEKL. Germline trimming cut 3 bases from V and 2 bases from J; bases unmatched to any gene: 5. The CDR3 is made up of 16 amino acids.

The chain uses TRBV20-1 and TRBJ1-4; the D is unclear. The CDR3 covers 13 residues. Germline loops: CDR1 DFQATT, CDR2 SNEGSKA (reference sequence). Trimming took 3 bases from V and 7 from J, leaving 12 bases between them. CDR3 nucleotides: TGCAGTGCTAGTTGGGGAGGAGGTGAAAAACTGTTTTTT. Translation: CSASWGGGEKLFF.

This chain uses TRBV11-2 with TRBJ1-3; 7 nucleotides align to TRBD1. The CDR3 runs 15 residues. With 2 bases clipped from V and 4 bases from J, the junction kept 5 bases outside the gene matches. Germline CDR1 reads SGHAT; CDR2 reads FQNNGV. The chain's CDR3 is CASSLTGESGNTIYF. DNA for the CDR3: TGTGCCAGCAGCTTAACAGGGGAAAGCGGAAACACCATATATTTT. Variable domain in full (rest from reference TRBV11-2 and TRBJ1-3): EAGVAQSPRYKIIEKRQSVAFWCNPISGHATLYWYQQILGQGPKLLIQFQNNGVVDDSQLPKDRFSAERLKGVDSTLKIQPAKLEDSAVYLCASSLTGESGNTIYFGEGSWLTVV.